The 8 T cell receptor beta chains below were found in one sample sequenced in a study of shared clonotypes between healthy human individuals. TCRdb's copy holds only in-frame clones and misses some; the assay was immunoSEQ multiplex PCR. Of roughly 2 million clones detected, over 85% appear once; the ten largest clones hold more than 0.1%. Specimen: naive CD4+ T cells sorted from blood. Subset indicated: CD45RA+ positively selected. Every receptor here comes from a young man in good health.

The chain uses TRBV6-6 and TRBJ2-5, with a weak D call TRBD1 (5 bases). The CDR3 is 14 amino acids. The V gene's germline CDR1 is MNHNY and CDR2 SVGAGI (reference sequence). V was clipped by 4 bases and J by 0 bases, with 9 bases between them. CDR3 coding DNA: TGTGCCAGCAGTTCACCAGGGTACCAAGAGACCCAGTACTTC. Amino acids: CASSSPGYQETQYF.

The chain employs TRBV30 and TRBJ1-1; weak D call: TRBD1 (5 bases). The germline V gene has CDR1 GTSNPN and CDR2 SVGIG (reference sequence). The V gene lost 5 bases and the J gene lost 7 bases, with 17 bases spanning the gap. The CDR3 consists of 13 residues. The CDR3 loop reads CAWGRGAGSEAFF. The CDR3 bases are TGTGCCTGGGGAAGGGGAGCTGGGAGTGAAGCTTTCTTT.

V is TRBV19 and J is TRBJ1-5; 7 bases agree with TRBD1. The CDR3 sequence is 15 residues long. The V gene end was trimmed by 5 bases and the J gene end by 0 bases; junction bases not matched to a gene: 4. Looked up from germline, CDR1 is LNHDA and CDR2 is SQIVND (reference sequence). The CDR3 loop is CASSVTGNSNQPQHF. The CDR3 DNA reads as TGTGCCAGTAGTGTGACAGGGAATAGCAATCAGCCCCAGCATTTT.

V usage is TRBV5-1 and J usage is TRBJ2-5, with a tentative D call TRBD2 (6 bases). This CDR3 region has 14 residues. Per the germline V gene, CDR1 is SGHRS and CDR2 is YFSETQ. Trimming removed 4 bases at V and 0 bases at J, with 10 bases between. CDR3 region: CASSVSGYQETQYF. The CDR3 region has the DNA TGCGCCAGCAGCGTTAGCGGTTACCAAGAGACCCAGTACTTC.

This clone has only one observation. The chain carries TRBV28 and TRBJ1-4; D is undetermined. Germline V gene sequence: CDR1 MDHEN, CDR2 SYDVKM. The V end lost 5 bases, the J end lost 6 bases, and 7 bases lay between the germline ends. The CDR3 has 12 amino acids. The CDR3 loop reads CASSVGYEKLFF. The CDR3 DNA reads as TGTGCCAGCAGTGTTGGATATGAAAAACTGTTTTTT.

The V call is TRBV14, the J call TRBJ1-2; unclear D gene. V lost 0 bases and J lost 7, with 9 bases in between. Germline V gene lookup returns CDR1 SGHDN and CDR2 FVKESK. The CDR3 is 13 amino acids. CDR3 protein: CASSQDLRFGYTF. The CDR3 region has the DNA TGTGCCAGCAGCCAAGATTTACGATTTGGCTACACCTTC.

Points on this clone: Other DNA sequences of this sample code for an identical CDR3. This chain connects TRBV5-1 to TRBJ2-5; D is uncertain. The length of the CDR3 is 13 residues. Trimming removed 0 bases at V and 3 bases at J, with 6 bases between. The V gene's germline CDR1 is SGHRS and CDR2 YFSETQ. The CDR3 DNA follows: TGCGCCAGCAGCTTGGCCGGAAAAGAGACCCAGTACTTC. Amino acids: CASSLAGKETQYF. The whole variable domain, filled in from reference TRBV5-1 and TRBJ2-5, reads KAGVTQTPRYLIKTRGQQVTLSCSPISGHRSVSWYQQTPGQGLQFLFEYFSETQRNKGNFPGRFSGRQFSNSRSEMNVSTLELGDSALYLCASSLAGKETQYFGPGTRLLVL.

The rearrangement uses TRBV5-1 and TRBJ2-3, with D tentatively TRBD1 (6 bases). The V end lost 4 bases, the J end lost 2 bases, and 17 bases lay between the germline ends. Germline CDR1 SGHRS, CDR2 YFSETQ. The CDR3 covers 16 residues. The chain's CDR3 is CASSLSGQIFTDTQYF. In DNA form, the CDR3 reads TGCGCCAGCAGCCTCTCGGGACAAATATTCACAGATACGCAGTATTTT.